The clone carrying this TCR beta chain was detected a few times. Germline loops: CDR1 SGHVS, CDR2 FNYEAQ. The CDR3 has 17 amino acids. With V trimmed by 1 base and J by 4 bases, 7 bases remained unmatched. This specimen comes from a study of STAT5B mutations in CD4+ large granular lymphocyte leukemia. Assay used: immunoSEQ multiplex PCR; TCRdb lists only in-frame clones, some missing. Here the sample spans fewer than 40,000 clones, 71% being singletons. Material: CD4+ T cells from blood buffy coats. This sequence joins TRBV7-6 and TRBJ2-2, with 9 bases identical to TRBD2. The source of this sequence is a human donor in good health. This CDR3 is CASSLEAGGPSTGELFF. The CDR3 DNA sequence: TGTGCCAGCAGCTTAGAGGCGGGGGGGCCGAGCACCGGGGAGCTGTTTTTT. The whole variable domain, remainder taken from reference TRBV7-6 and TRBJ2-2, is GAGVSQSPRYKVTKRGQDVALRCDPISGHVSLYWYRQALGQGPEFLTYFNYEAQQDKSGLPNDRFSAERPEGSISTLTIQRTEQRDSAMYRCASSLEAGGPSTGELFFGEGSRLTVL.